These T cell receptor beta chains were read from a single sample in a study of T cell responses to AZD1222 COVID-19 vaccine. The protocol was immunoSEQ multiplex PCR, while the TCRdb copy is restricted to in-frame clones and leaves out a portion. Among about 99,000 clones listed, 91% were seen once. This specimen consisted of peripheral blood, obtained on day 0 of AZD1222 vaccination. The receptor set was obtained from an adult in good health. Both conserved end residues are part of each CDR3. A D gene is named only where the DNA matches it firmly. Part of the rows lack a size; the others show once, few, many or a class for expanded clones.

CDR3 DNA: TGTGCCAGCAGCCGAGAGGGCGCGGGATACAGACAGCCCCAGCATTTT; CDR3 protein: CASSREGAGYRQPQHF; J gene: TRBJ1-5; V gene: TRBV27; D gene: NA; clone size: NA
CDR3 DNA: TGTGCCAGTAGAAGTCAGGGGGCGAAAGATACGCAGTATTTT; CDR3 protein: CASRSQGAKDTQYF; J gene: TRBJ2-3; V gene: TRBV19; D gene: TRBD1; clone size: NA
CDR3 DNA: TGTGCCAGCAGCTTAAGAGAGGGAGGACGCTACAATGAGCAGTTCTTC; CDR3 protein: CASSLREGGRYNEQFF; J gene: TRBJ2-1; V gene: TRBV7-3; D gene: NA; clone size: NA
CDR3 DNA: TGTGCCAGTAGTATTGAGGGGGGTAGGAGGTACAATGAGCAGTTCTTC; CDR3 protein: CASSIEGGRRYNEQFF; J gene: TRBJ2-1; V gene: TRBV19; D gene: NA; clone size: NA
CDR3 DNA: TGCGCCAGCAGCCAACAGTTGGGGGTCGGCTACACCTTC; CDR3 protein: CASSQQLGVGYTF; J gene: TRBJ1-2; V gene: TRBV4-1; D gene: NA; clone size: NA
CDR3 DNA: TGTGCCAGCAGCTTTTCTAACTATGGCTACACCTTC; CDR3 protein: CASSFSNYGYTF; J gene: TRBJ1-2; V gene: TRBV7-2; D gene: NA; clone size: NA
CDR3 DNA: TGTGCCAGCAGCTCCGGGACAGGGGATGAAAAACTGTTTTTT; CDR3 protein: CASSSGTGDEKLFF; J gene: TRBJ1-4; V gene: TRBV7-6; D gene: TRBD1; clone size: NA
CDR3 DNA: TGTGCCATCAGAACATCAACTAATGAAAAACTGTTTTTT; CDR3 protein: CAIRTSTNEKLFF; J gene: TRBJ1-4; V gene: TRBV10-3; D gene: NA; clone size: once
CDR3 DNA: TGTGCCAGCAGTTTTTGGGGAGAGACTGAAGCTTTCTTT; CDR3 protein: CASSFWGETEAFF; J gene: TRBJ1-1; V gene: TRBV12-3/TRBV12-4; D gene: NA; clone size: once
CDR3 DNA: TGTGCCAGCAGTACCCAGGGTTACCTAGCCAAAAACATTCAGTACTTC; CDR3 protein: CASSTQGYLAKNIQYF; J gene: TRBJ2-4; V gene: TRBV27; D gene: NA; clone size: NA
CDR3 DNA: TGTGCCAGCAGCCCGGCAAACTATGGCTACACCTTC; CDR3 protein: CASSPANYGYTF; J gene: TRBJ1-2; V gene: TRBV7-9; D gene: NA; clone size: few
CDR3 DNA: TGCGCCCGCAGGCCACGACAGGGGGAATCCTACGAGCAGTACTTC; CDR3 protein: CARRPRQGESYEQYF; J gene: TRBJ2-7; V gene: TRBV5-1; D gene: TRBD1; clone size: NA
CDR3 DNA: TGTGTCCCTCGCCACATAAACTATGGCTACACCTTC; CDR3 protein: CVPRHINYGYTF; J gene: TRBJ1-2; V gene: TRBV7-9; D gene: NA; clone size: NA
CDR3 DNA: TGTGCCAGCAGCTCTTCCCGTATTACAGGGGGCTTGGGCGGTGAGCAGTTCTTC; CDR3 protein: CASSSSRITGGLGGEQFF; J gene: TRBJ2-1; V gene: TRBV7-8; D gene: TRBD1; clone size: NA
CDR3 DNA: TGTGCCAGCAGACGACAGACCCCCCCGGTGCAGTTCTTC; CDR3 protein: CASRRQTPPVQFF; J gene: TRBJ2-1; V gene: TRBV6-5; D gene: NA; clone size: NA
CDR3 DNA: TGTGCCAGTAGTAGCCCGGGAAGGGAGACCCAGTACTTC; CDR3 protein: CASSSPGRETQYF; J gene: TRBJ2-5; V gene: TRBV19; D gene: NA; clone size: NA
CDR3 DNA: TGTGCCAGCGGCTTACAGGGGAGCTCCTACGAGCAGTACTTC; CDR3 protein: CASGLQGSSYEQYF; J gene: TRBJ2-7; V gene: TRBV27; D gene: TRBD1; clone size: NA
CDR3 DNA: TGTGCCACCACGGAGTCATTTAACTATGGCTACACCTTC; CDR3 protein: CATTESFNYGYTF; J gene: TRBJ1-2; V gene: TRBV6-5; D gene: NA; clone size: few
CDR3 DNA: TGTGCCTGGAGTACACAGGTCAATCAGCCCCAGCATTTT; CDR3 protein: CAWSTQVNQPQHF; J gene: TRBJ1-5; V gene: TRBV30; D gene: NA; clone size: NA
CDR3 DNA: TGCGCCAGCAGCTTGTCCCTAGTGAACACTGAAGCTTTCTTT; CDR3 protein: CASSLSLVNTEAFF; J gene: TRBJ1-1; V gene: TRBV5-1; D gene: NA; clone size: NA
CDR3 DNA: TGTGCCAGCAGGCGGGACACCAGCACAGATACGCAGTATTTT; CDR3 protein: CASRRDTSTDTQYF; J gene: TRBJ2-3; V gene: TRBV6-5; D gene: NA; clone size: NA
CDR3 DNA: TGTGCCAGCAGTTCCGACCCCCCGGGCATTCAGTACTTC; CDR3 protein: CASSSDPPGIQYF; J gene: TRBJ2-4; V gene: TRBV12-3/TRBV12-4; D gene: NA; clone size: NA
CDR3 DNA: TGTGCCAGCAGAGGGACAGAAGGTCAGCCCCAGCATTTT; CDR3 protein: CASRGTEGQPQHF; J gene: TRBJ1-5; V gene: TRBV14; D gene: TRBD1; clone size: NA